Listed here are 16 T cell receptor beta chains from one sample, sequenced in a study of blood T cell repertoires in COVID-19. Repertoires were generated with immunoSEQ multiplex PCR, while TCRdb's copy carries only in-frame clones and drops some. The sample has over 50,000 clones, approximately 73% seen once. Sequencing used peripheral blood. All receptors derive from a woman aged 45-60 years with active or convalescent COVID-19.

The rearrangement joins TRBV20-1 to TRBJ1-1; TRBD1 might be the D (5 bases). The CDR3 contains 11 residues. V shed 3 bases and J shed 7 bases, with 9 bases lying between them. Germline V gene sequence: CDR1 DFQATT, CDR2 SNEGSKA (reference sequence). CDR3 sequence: CSARGGFEAFF. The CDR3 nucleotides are TGCAGTGCTAGGGGGGGGTTTGAAGCTTTCTTT.

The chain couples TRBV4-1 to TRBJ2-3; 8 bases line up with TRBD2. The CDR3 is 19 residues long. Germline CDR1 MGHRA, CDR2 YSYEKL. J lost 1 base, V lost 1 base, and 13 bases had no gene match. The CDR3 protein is CASSQGGRASGLRTDTQYF. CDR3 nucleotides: TGCGCCAGCAGCCAAGGGGGACGGGCTAGCGGGCTACGCACAGATACGCAGTATTTT.

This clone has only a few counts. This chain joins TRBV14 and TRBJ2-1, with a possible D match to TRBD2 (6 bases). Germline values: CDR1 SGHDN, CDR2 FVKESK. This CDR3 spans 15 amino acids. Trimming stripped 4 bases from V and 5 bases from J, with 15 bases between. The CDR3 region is CASSPSWRVHNEQFF. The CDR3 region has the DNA TGTGCCAGCAGCCCCTCCTGGAGGGTACACAATGAGCAGTTCTTC.

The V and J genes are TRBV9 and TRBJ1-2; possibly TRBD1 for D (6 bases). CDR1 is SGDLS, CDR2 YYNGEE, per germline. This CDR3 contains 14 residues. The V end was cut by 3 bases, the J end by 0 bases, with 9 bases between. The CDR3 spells CASSGGGANYGYTF. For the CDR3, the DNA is TGTGCCAGCAGCGGAGGGGGGGCTAACTATGGCTACACCTTC.

CDR3 nucleotides: TGTGCCAGCAGTCCGACGGGATATGCTGACGAGCAGTACTTC. This codes for CASSPTGYADEQYF. The rearrangement joins TRBV27 to TRBJ2-7, with D perhaps TRBD2 (5 bases). This CDR3 contains 14 residues. CDR1 is MNHEY and CDR2 is SMNVEV in the germline V gene (reference sequence). The ends were cut back, 5 bases at V and 5 bases at J, with 16 bases in the middle.

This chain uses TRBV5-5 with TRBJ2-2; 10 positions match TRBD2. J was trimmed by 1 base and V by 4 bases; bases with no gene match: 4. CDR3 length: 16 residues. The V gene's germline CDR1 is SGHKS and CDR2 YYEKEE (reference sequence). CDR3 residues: CASSPRLAGNTGELFF. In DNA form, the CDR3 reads TGTGCCAGCAGCCCACGACTAGCGGGGAACACCGGGGAGCTGTTTTTT.

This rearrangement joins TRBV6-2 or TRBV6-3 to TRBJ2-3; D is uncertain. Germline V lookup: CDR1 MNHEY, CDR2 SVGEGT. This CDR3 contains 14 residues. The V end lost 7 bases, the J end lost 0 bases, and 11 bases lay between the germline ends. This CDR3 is CASIPSASTDTQYF. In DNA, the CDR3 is TGTGCCAGCATCCCCAGCGCTAGCACAGATACGCAGTATTTT.

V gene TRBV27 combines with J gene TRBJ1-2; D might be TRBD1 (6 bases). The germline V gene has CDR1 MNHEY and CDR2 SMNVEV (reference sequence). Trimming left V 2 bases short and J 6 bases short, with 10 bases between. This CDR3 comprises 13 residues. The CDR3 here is CASSLQGGNGYTF. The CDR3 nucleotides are TGTGCCAGCAGTTTACAAGGGGGAAATGGCTACACCTTC.

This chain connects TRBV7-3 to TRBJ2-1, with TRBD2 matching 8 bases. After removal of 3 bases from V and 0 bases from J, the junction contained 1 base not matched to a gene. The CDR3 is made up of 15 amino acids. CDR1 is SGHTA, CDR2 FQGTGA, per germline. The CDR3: CASSFSGSSYNEQFF. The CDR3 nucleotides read TGTGCCAGCAGCTTCAGCGGGAGCTCCTACAATGAGCAGTTCTTC.

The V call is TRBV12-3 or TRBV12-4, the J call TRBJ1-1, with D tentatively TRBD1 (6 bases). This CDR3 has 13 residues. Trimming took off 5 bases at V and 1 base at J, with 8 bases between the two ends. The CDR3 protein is CASSRGQNTEAFF. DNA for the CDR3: TGTGCCAGCAGTCGGGGACAGAACACTGAAGCTTTCTTT.

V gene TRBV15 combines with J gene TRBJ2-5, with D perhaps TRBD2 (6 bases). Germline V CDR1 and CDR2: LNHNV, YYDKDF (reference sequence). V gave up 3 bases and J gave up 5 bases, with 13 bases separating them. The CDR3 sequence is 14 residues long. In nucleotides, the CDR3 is TGTGCCACCAGCAGGGGCGGGACTCCGGAGACCCAGTACTTC. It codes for CATSRGGTPETQYF.

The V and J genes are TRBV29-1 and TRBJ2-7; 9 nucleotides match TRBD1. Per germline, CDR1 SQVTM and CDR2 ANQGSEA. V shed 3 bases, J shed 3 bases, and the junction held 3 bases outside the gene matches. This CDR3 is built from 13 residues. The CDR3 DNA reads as TGCAGCGTTGAGGGGACAGGGCTCTACGAGCAGTACTTC. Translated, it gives CSVEGTGLYEQYF.

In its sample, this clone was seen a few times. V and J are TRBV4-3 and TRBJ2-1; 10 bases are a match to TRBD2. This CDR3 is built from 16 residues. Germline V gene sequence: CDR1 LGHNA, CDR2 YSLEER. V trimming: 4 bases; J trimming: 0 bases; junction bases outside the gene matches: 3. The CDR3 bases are TGCGCCAGCAGCCGCTGGACTAGCGGCTCCTACAATGAGCAGTTCTTC. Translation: CASSRWTSGSYNEQFF.

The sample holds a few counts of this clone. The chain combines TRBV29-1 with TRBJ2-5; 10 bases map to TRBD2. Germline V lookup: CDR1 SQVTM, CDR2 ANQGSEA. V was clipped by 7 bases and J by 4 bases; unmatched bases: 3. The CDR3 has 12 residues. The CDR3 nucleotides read TGCAGCGCCCGACTAGCGGGAGAGACCCAGTACTTC. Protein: CSARLAGETQYF.

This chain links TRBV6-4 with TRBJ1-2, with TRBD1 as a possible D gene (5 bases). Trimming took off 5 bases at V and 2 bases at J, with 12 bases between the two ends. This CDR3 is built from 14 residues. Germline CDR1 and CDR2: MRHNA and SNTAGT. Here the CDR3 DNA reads TGTGCCAGCAGTCCCGGGGGGGAAAACTATGGCTACACCTTC. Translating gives CASSPGGENYGYTF.

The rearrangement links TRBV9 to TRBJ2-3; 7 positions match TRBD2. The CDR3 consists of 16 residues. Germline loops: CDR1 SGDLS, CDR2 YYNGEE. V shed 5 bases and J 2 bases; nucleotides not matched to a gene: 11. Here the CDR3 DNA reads TGTGCCAGCAGTGCCAGCGGGGCGGGATTCACAGATACGCAGTATTTT. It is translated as CASSASGAGFTDTQYF.